The 6 T cell receptor beta chains below were found in one sample sequenced in a study of response to subunit inactivated influenza vaccine. TCRdb re-derived calls from the RT-PCR reads in MiXCR, one entry per CDR3 protein. The data contain around 180,000 distinct CDR3 sequences, around 8.8% of them singletons. The source was non-naive T cells sorted from PBMCs, collected on the day of vaccination. These TCRs come from a man over 45 who received an inactivated influenza vaccine.

The table lists this clonotype with many counts. This chain uses TRBV5-1 with TRBJ1-2; D perhaps matches TRBD1 (6 bases). The V end was cut by 0 bases, the J end by 7 bases, with 13 bases between. CDR3 size: 14 residues. CDR1 is SGHRS, CDR2 YFSETQ, per germline. As DNA, the CDR3 is TGCGCCAGCAGCTTGGAGCCAGGGGTCGGTGGCTACACCTTC. Amino acid sequence: CASSLEPGVGGYTF.

The V and J genes are TRBV10-3 and TRBJ2-5, with unresolved D. From germline, CDR1 is ENHRY and CDR2 SYGVKD. The CDR3 contains 14 residues. V dropped 2 bases and J dropped 5 bases, with 12 bases sitting between them. CDR3 bases: TGTGCCATCAGTGAGAGAAGCACCGGGGAGACCCAGTACTTC. Amino acids: CAISERSTGETQYF.

This clonotype was observed a handful of times. V is TRBV6-2 or TRBV6-3 and J is TRBJ1-2; 8 bases fit TRBD1. V gave up 6 bases and J gave up 8 bases; unmatched junction bases: 11. The CDR3 runs 14 residues. Germline CDR1 MNHEY, CDR2 SVGEGT. DNA of the CDR3: TGTGCCAGCAGCCGCGGACAGGGAGCAAGAGGCTACACCTTC. Translation gives CASSRGQGARGYTF.

The rearrangement uses TRBV11-3 and TRBJ1-6; 9 bases agree with TRBD1. CDR1 and CDR2 from the germline V gene are SGHNT and YENEEA. V was clipped by 1 base and J by 10 bases; unmatched bases: 11. The CDR3 is made up of 17 amino acids. The CDR3 region has the DNA TGTGCCAGCAGCTTAGGACCTCCGGGACAGGGTTCCTCACCCCTCCACTTT. Amino acids: CASSLGPPGQGSSPLHF.

The V and J genes are TRBV20-1 and TRBJ1-5; D gene uncertain. With 5 bases removed from V and 1 base from J, the gap between germline ends came to 9 bases. Germline values: CDR1 DFQATT, CDR2 SNEGSKA (reference sequence). The CDR3 runs 13 residues. The CDR3 coding sequence is TGCAGTGCTTCCCGTGGAAGCAATCAGCCCCAGCATTTT. Its protein is CSASRGSNQPQHF.

This clonotype is medium-sized by share. This rearrangement joins TRBV2 to TRBJ2-1, with 10 bases aligning to TRBD1. The CDR3 has 14 residues. Trimming removed 5 bases from V and 6 bases from J; junction bases left unmatched: 4. CDR1 and CDR2 from the germline V gene are SNHLY and FYNNEI. CDR3 DNA sequence: TGTGCCAGCAGTACGGACAGGGGGATCAATGAGCAGTTCTTC. As protein: CASSTDRGINEQFF.